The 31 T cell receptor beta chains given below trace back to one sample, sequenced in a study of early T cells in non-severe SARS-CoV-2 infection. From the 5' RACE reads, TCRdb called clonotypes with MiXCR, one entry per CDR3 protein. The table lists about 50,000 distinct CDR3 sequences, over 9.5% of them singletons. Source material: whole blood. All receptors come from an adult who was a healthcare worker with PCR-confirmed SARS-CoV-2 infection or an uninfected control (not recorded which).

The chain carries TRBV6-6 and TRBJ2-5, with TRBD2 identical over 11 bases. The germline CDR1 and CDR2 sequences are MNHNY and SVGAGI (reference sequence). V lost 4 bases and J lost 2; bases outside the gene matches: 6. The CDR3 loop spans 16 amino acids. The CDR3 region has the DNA TGTGCCAGCAGTTCTCGGACTAGCGGGCAGCAAGAGACCCAGTACTTC. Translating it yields CASSSRTSGQQETQYF.

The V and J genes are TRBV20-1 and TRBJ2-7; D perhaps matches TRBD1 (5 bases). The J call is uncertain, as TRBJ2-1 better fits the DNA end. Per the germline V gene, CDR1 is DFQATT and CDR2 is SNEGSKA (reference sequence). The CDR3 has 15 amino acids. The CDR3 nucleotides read TGCAGTGCCACCTCAAACTGGGGCGAGACCTACGAGCAGTTCTTC. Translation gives CSATSNWGETYEQFF.

In DNA form, the CDR3 reads TGCAGTGCTGACAGTAACTATGGCTACACCTTC. Translation gives CSADSNYGYTF. The chain employs TRBV20-1 and TRBJ1-2; tentatively, D is TRBD1 (5 bases). Trimming took 5 bases from V and 1 from J, leaving 5 bases between them. The CDR3 has 11 amino acids. Germline values: CDR1 DFQATT, CDR2 SNEGSKA (reference sequence).

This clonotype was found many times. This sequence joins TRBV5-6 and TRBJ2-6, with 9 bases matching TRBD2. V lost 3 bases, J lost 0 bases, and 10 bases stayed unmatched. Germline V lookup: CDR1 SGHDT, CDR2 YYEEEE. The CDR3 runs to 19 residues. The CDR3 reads CASSSVLTSGSSGANVLTF. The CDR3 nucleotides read TGTGCCAGCAGCTCCGTCTTGACTAGCGGATCCTCTGGGGCCAACGTCCTGACTTTC.

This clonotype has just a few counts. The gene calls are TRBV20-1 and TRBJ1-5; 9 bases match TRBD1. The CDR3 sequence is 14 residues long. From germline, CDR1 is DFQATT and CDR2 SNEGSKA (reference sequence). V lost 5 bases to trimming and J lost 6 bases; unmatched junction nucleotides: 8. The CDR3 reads CSAGNRGLTQPQHF. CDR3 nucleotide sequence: TGCAGTGCTGGGAACAGGGGGCTAACTCAGCCCCAGCATTTT.

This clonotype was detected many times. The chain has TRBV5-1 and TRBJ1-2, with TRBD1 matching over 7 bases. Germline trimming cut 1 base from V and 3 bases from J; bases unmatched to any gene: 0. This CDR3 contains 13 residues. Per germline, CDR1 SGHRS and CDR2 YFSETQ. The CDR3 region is CASSLQGDYGYTF. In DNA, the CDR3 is TGCGCCAGCAGCTTGCAGGGGGACTATGGCTACACCTTC.

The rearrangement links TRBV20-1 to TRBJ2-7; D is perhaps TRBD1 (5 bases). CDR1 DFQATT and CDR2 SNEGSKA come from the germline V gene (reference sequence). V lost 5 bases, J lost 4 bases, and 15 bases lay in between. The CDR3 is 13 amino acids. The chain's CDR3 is CSAPRSGRYEQYF. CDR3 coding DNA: TGCAGTGCTCCTCGGTCAGGGCGGTACGAGCAGTACTTC.

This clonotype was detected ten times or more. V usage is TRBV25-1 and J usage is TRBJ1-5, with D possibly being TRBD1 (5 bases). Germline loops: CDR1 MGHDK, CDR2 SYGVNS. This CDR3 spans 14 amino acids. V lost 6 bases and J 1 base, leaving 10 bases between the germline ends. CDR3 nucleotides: TGTGCCAGCAGCCAGGGATGGAGCAATCAGCCCCAGCATTTT. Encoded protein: CASSQGWSNQPQHF.

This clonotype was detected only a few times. CDR3 coding DNA: TGCAGCGTTCCGGGACAGGGAACAGATACGCAGTATTTT. Protein product: CSVPGQGTDTQYF. V is TRBV29-1 and J is TRBJ2-3; TRBD1 matches at 9 bases. The CDR3 runs 13 residues. Trimming took 5 bases from V and 3 from J; bases not matched to a gene: 3. Germline V gene lookup returns CDR1 SQVTM and CDR2 ANQGSEA.

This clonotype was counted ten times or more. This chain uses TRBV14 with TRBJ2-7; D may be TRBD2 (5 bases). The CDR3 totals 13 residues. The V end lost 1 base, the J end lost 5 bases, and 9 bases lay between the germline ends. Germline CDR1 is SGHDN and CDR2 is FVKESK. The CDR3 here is CASSQVMRDEQYF. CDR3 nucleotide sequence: TGTGCCAGCAGCCAAGTTATGAGGGACGAGCAGTACTTC.

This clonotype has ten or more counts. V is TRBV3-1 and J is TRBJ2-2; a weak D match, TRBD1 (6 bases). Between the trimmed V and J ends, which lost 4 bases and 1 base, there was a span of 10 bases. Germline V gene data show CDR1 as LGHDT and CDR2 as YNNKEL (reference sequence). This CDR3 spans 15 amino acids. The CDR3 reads CASSLGTKNTGELFF. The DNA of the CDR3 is TGTGCCAGCAGCCTTGGGACAAAGAACACCGGGGAGCTGTTTTTT.

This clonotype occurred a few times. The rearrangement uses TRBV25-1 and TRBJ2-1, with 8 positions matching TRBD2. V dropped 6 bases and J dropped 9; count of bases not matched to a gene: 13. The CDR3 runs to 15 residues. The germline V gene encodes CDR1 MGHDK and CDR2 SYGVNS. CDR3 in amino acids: CASRGTSGGISEQFF. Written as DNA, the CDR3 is TGTGCCAGCAGGGGAACTAGCGGTGGCATCAGTGAGCAGTTCTTC. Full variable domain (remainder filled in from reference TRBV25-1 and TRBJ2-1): EADIYQTPRYLVIGTGKKITLECSQTMGHDKMYWYQQDPGMELHLIHYSYGVNSTEKGDLSSESTVSRIRTEHFPLTLESARPSHTSQYLCASRGTSGGISEQFFGPGTRLTVL.

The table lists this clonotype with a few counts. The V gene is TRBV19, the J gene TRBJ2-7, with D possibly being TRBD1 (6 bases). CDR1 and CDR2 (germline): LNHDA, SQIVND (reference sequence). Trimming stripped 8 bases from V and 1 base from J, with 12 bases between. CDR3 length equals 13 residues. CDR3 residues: CASSRTVSYEQYF. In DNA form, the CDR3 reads TGTGCCAGTTCCCGGACAGTTTCCTACGAGCAGTACTTC. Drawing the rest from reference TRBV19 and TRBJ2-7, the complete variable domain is DGGITQSPKYLFRKEGQNVTLSCEQNLNHDAMYWYRQDPGQGLRLIYYSQIVNDFQKGDIAEGYSVSREKKESFPLTVTSAQKNPTAFYLCASSRTVSYEQYFGPGTRLTVT.

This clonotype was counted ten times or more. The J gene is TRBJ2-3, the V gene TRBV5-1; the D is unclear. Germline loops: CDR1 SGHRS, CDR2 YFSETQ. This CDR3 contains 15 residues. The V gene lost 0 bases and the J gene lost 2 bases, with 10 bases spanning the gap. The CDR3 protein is CASSLVRQSTDTQYF. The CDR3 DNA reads TGCGCCAGCAGCTTGGTAAGGCAGTCCACAGATACGCAGTATTTT.

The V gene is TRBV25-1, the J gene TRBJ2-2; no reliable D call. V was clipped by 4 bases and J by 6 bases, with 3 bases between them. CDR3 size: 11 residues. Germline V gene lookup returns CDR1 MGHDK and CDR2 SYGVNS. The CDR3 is CASSVAGELFF. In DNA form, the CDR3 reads TGTGCCAGCAGTGTTGCCGGGGAGCTGTTTTTT.

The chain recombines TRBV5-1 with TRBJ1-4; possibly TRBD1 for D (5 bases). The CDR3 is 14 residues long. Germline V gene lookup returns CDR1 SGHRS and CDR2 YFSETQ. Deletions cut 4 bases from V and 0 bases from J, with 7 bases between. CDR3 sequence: CASSMDTTNEKLFF. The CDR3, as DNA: TGCGCCAGCAGCATGGACACAACTAATGAAAAACTGTTTTTT.

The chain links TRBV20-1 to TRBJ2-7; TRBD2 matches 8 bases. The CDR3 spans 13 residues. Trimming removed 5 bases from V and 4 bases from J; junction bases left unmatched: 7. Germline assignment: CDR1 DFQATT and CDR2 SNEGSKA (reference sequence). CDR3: CSAALAGKYEQYF. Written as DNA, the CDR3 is TGCAGTGCTGCCTTAGCGGGAAAATACGAGCAGTACTTC.

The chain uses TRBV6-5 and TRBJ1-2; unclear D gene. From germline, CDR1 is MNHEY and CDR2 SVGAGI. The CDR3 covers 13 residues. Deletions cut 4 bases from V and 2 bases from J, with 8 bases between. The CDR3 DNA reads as TGTGCCAGCAGTTCCGGACGGAACTATGGCTACACCTTC. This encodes CASSSGRNYGYTF.

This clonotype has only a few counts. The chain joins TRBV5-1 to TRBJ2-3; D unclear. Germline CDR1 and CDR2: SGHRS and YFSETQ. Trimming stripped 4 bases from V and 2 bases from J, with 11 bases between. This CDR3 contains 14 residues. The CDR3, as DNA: TGCGCCAGCAGCCGACTTGATTTCACAGATACGCAGTATTTT. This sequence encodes CASSRLDFTDTQYF. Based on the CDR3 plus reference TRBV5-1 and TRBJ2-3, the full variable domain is KAGVTQTPRYLIKTRGQQVTLSCSPISGHRSVSWYQQTPGQGLQFLFEYFSETQRNKGNFPGRFSGRQFSNSRSEMNVSTLELGDSALYLCASSRLDFTDTQYFGPGTRLTVL.

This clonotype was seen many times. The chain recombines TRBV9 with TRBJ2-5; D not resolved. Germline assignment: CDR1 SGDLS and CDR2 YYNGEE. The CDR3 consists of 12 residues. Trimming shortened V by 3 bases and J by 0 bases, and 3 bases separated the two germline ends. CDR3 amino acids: CASSADQETQYF. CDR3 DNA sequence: TGTGCCAGCAGCGCCGACCAAGAGACCCAGTACTTC.

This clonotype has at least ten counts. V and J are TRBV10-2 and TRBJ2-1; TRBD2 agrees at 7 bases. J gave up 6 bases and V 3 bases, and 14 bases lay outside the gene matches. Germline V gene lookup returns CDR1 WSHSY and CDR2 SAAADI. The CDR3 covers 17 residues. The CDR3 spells CASSDPQGTTLRNEQFF. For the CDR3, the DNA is TGCGCCAGCAGTGACCCTCAAGGGACTACTCTCCGCAATGAGCAGTTCTTC.

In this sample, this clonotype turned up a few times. Here the CDR3 DNA reads TGTGCCTGGAGTGCCTTCCACCAGACCGGGGAGCTGTTTTTT. Translated, it gives CAWSAFHQTGELFF. V gene TRBV30 combines with J gene TRBJ2-2; D gene uncertain. CDR3 length equals 14 residues. From germline, CDR1 is GTSNPN and CDR2 SVGIG (reference sequence). Trimming removed 1 base at V and 5 bases at J, with 11 bases between.

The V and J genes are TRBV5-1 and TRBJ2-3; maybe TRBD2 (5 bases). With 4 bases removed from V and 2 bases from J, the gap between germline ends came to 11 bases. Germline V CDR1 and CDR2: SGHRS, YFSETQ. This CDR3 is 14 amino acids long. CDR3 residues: CASSRSGPTDTQYF. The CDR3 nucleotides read TGCGCCAGCAGCAGGAGCGGACCCACAGATACGCAGTATTTT.

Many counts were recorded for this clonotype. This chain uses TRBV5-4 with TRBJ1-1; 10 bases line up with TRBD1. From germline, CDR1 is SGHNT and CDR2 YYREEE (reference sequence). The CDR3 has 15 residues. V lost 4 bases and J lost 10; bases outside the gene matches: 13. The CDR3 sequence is CASSIGQGGGLSAFF. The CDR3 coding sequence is TGTGCCAGCAGCATTGGACAGGGGGGAGGACTCTCAGCTTTCTTT.

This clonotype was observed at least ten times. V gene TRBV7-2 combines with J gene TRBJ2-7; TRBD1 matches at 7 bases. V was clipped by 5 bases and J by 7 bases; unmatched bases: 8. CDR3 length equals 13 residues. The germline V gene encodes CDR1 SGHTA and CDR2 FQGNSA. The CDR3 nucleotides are TGTGCCAGCAGCCAGAAGACAGGGCTAGAGCAGTACTTC. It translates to CASSQKTGLEQYF.

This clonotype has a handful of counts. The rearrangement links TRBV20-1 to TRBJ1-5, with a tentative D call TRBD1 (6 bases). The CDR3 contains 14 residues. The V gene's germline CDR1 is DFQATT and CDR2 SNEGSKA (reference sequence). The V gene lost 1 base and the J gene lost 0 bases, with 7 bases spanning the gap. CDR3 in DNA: TGCAGTGCTAGAGCCAGGGGTAGCAATCAGCCCCAGCATTTT. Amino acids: CSARARGSNQPQHF.

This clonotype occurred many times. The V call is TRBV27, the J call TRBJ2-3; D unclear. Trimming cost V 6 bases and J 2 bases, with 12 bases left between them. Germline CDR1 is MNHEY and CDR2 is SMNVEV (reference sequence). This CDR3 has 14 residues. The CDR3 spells CASSPRDYTDTQYF. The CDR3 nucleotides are TGTGCCAGCAGCCCTAGAGATTACACAGATACGCAGTATTTT.

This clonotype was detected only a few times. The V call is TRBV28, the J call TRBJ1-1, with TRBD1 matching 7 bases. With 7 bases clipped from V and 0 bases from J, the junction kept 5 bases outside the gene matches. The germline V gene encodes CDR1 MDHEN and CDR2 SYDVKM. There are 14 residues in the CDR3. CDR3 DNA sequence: TGTGCCAGCACCCCAACAGGGGTGAACACTGAAGCTTTCTTT. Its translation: CASTPTGVNTEAFF. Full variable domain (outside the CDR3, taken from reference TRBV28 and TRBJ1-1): DVKVTQSSRYLVKRTGEKVFLECVQDMDHENMFWYRQDPGLGLRLIYFSYDVKMKEKGDIPEGYSVSREKKERFSLILESASTNQTSMYLCASTPTGVNTEAFFGQGTRLTVV.

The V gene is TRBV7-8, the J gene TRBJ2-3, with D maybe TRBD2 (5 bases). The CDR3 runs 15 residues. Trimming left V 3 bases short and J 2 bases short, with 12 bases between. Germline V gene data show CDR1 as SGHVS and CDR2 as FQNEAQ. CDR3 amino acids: CASSFRTDATDTQYF. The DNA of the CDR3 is TGTGCCAGCAGCTTTAGGACTGATGCCACAGATACGCAGTATTTT.

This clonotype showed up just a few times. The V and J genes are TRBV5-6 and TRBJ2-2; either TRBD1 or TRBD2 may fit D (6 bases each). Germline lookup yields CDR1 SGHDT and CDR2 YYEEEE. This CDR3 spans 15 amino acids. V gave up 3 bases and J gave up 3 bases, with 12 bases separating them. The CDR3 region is CASSSMGGDTGELFF. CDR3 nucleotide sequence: TGTGCCAGCAGCTCTATGGGGGGCGACACCGGGGAGCTGTTTTTT.

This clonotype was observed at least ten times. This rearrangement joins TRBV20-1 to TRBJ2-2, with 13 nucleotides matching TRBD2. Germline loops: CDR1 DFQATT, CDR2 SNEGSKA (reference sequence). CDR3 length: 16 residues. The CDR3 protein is CRDPGLAGAIAGELFF. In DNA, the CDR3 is TGCAGAGATCCAGGACTAGCGGGAGCTATCGCCGGGGAGCTGTTTTTT.